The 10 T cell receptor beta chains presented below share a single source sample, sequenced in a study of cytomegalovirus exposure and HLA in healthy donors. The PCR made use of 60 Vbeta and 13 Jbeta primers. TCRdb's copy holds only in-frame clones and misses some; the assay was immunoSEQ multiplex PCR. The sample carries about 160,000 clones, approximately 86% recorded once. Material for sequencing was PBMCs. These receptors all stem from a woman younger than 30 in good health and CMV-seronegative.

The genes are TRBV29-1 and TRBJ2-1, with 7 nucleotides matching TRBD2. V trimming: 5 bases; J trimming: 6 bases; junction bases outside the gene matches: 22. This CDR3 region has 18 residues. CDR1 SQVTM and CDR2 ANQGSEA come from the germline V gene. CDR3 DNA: TGCAGCGTTTGTCCTAGACTAGCTCGTAGTTCGGCGTCCAATGAGCAGTTCTTC. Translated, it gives CSVCPRLARSSASNEQFF.

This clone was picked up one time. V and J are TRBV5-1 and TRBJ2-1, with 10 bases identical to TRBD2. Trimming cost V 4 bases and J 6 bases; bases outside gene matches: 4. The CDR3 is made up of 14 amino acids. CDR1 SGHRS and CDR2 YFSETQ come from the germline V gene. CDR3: CASSEGLASNEQFF. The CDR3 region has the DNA TGCGCCAGCAGCGAGGGACTAGCGAGCAATGAGCAGTTCTTC. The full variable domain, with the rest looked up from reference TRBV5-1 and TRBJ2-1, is KAGVTQTPRYLIKTRGQQVTLSCSPISGHRSVSWYQQTPGQGLQFLFEYFSETQRNKGNFPGRFSGRQFSNSRSEMNVSTLELGDSALYLCASSEGLASNEQFFGPGTRLTVL.

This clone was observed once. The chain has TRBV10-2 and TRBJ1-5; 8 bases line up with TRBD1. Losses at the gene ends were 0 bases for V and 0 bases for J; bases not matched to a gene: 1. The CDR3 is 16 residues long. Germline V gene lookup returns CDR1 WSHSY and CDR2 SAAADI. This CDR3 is CASSESDRVSNQPQHF. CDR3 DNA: TGCGCCAGCAGTGAGTCGGACAGGGTTAGCAATCAGCCCCAGCATTTT.

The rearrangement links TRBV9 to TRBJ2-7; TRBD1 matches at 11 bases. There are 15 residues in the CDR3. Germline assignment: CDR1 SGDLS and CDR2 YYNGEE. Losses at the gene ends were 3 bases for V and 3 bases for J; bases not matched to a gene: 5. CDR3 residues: CASSEGQGENYEQYF. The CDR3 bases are TGTGCCAGCAGCGAGGGACAGGGGGAGAACTACGAGCAGTACTTC.

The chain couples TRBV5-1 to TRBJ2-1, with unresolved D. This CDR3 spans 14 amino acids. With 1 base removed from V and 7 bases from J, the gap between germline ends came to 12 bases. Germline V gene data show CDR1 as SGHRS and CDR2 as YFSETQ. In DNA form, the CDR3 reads TGCGCCAGCAGCTTGACGGTTGGAGTAAATGAGCAGTTCTTC. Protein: CASSLTVGVNEQFF.

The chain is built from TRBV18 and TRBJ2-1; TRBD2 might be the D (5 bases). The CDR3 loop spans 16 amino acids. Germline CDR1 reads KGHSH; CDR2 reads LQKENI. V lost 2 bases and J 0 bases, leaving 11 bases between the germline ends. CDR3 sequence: CASSPEGLSSYNEQFF. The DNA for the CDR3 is TGTGCCAGCTCACCAGAGGGATTGAGCTCCTACAATGAGCAGTTCTTC.

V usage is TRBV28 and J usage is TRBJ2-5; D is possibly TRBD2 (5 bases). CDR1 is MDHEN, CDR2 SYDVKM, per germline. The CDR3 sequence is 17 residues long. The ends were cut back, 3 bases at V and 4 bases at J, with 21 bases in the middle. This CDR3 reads CASSFRGKAGGRETQYF. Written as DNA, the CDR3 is TGTGCCAGCAGTTTTCGGGGTAAGGCAGGAGGAAGAGAGACCCAGTACTTC.

The CDR3 nucleotides are TGCGCCAGCAGCCAACTAGTCTGGCTCAATGAGCAGTTCTTC. Translated: CASSQLVWLNEQFF. The chain links TRBV4-1 to TRBJ2-1, with D uncertain. Trimming took 2 bases from V and 6 from J, leaving 11 bases between them. Germline loops: CDR1 MGHRA, CDR2 YSYEKL. The CDR3 contains 14 residues.

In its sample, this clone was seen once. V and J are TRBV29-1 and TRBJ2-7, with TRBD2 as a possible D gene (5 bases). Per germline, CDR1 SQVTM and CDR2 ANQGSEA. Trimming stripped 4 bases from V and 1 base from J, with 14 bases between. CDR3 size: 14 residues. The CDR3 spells CSVGRTSQSYEQYF. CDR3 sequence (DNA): TGCAGCGTTGGGAGGACGAGCCAATCCTACGAGCAGTACTTC.

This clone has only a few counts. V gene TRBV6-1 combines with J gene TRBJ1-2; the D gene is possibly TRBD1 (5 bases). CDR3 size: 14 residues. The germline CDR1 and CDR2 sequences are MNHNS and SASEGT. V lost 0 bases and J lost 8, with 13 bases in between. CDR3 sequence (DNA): TGTGCCAGCAGTGAAGCCGGGGGGTTAAGAGGCTACACCTTC. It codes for CASSEAGGLRGYTF.